This TCR beta chain came from a study of T-cell reconstitution after alpha-beta-depleted transplantation in children. The TCRbeta library incorporated unique molecular identifiers. TCRdb reprocessed the PCR reads via MiXCR and lists one record per CDR3 protein. The repertoire holds fewer than 750,000 distinct CDR3 sequences, with roughly 24% as singletons. Sequencing used PBMCs, mostly from graft donor cells, obtained 360 days after TCRalphabeta/CD19-depleted stem cell transplant. The sequence derives from a boy younger than two who had a stem cell transplant for acute myeloid leukemia, so the T cells may come from the graft donor.

CDR3 bases: TGCAGTGCTAGCCGGGGACAGGGGGACTATGGCTACACCTTC. Translating gives CSASRGQGDYGYTF. The chain is built from TRBV20-1 and TRBJ1-2; 11 nucleotides align to TRBD1. This CDR3 comprises 14 residues. Germline CDR1 DFQATT, CDR2 SNEGSKA (reference sequence). The V gene end was trimmed by 3 bases and the J gene end by 3 bases; junction bases not matched to a gene: 3.